These 23 T cell receptor beta chains originate from one sample sequenced in a study of control samples from healthy donors and cancer patients. The assay was immunoSEQ multiplex PCR, and TCRdb's table has in-frame clones only and misses some. The sample shows tens of thousands of clones, approximately 93% of them seen only once. Specimen: blood. The source is a woman aged 25 to 39 in good health.

The chain recombines TRBV27 with TRBJ2-3; 10 positions match TRBD2. The CDR3 has 17 amino acids. V lost 0 bases and J lost 3; bases outside the gene matches: 6. The germline V gene encodes CDR1 MNHEY and CDR2 SMNVEV (reference sequence). The CDR3 DNA follows: TGTGCCAGCAGTTTATCTGCACTAGCGGGGAGGACAGATACGCAGTATTTT. Protein: CASSLSALAGRTDTQYF.

This chain joins TRBV4-1 and TRBJ2-5; the D gene could be TRBD1 or TRBD2 (5 bases each). The germline V gene has CDR1 MGHRA and CDR2 YSYEKL. This CDR3 comprises 15 residues. V gave up 1 base and J gave up 2 bases, with 11 bases separating them. CDR3 nucleotide sequence: TGCGCCAGCAGCCAAGGAGGGGAGCGGCAAGAGACCCAGTACTTC. It yields the protein CASSQGGERQETQYF.

This clone was recorded once. The rearrangement uses TRBV28 and TRBJ2-7; TRBD1 matches at 7 bases. V lost 6 bases to trimming and J lost 7 bases; unmatched junction nucleotides: 15. This CDR3 is built from 15 residues. CDR1 MDHEN and CDR2 SYDVKM come from the germline V gene. The CDR3 DNA reads as TGTGCCAGCAGATTCAGGGACAGAATGTTAGGGGAGCAGTACTTC. This translates into CASRFRDRMLGEQYF.

This chain links TRBV9 with TRBJ2-3; perhaps TRBD2 as D (5 bases). V was trimmed by 4 bases and J by 1 base, leaving 16 bases between them. Looked up from germline, CDR1 is SGDLS and CDR2 is YYNGEE. The CDR3 is 16 residues long. CDR3 amino acids: CASSPRGFPGTDTQYF. The CDR3 DNA reads as TGTGCCAGCAGCCCTCGGGGATTCCCTGGCACAGATACGCAGTATTTT. Drawing the rest from reference TRBV9 and TRBJ2-3, the complete variable domain is DSGVTQTPKHLITATGQRVTLRCSPRSGDLSVYWYQQSLDQGLQFLIQYYNGEERAKGNILERFSAQQFPDLHSELNLSSLELGDSALYFCASSPRGFPGTDTQYFGPGTRLTVL.

The chain combines TRBV7-3 with TRBJ1-1; 7 bases are shared with TRBD1. Per the germline V gene, CDR1 is SGHTA and CDR2 is FQGTGA. J was trimmed by 4 bases and V by 5 bases; bases with no gene match: 7. The CDR3 runs to 14 residues. CDR3 sequence (DNA): TGTGCCAGCAGCCCGGGAGGGGGCGTCACTGAAGCTTTCTTT. This translates into CASSPGGGVTEAFF.

The chain links TRBV5-4 to TRBJ1-2; 7 bases agree with TRBD1. This CDR3 spans 13 amino acids. Germline V gene lookup returns CDR1 SGHNT and CDR2 YYREEE (reference sequence). Trimming cost V 2 bases and J 7 bases; bases outside gene matches: 5. CDR3 in DNA: TGTGCCAGCAGCTTCAAGGGGGCGGGTGGCTACACCTTC. Translation gives CASSFKGAGGYTF.

The chain joins TRBV6-5 to TRBJ1-5; D call uncertain. The CDR3 totals 15 residues. Germline V gene sequence: CDR1 MNHEY, CDR2 SVGAGI. V lost 2 bases and J 3 bases, leaving 11 bases between the germline ends. CDR3 DNA: TGTGCCAGCAGTTACCGCGACGGCGCCAATCAGCCCCAGCATTTT. Translating it yields CASSYRDGANQPQHF.

The CDR3 region is CASSQSNTIYF. CDR3 coding DNA: TGTGCCAGCAGCCAGTCCAACACCATATATTTT. The chain couples TRBV3-1 (or the pseudogene TRBV3-2) to TRBJ1-3; no clear D. CDR1 is LGHDT and CDR2 is YNNKEL in the germline V gene (reference sequence). Trimming pared 3 bases from V and 7 bases from J, leaving 4 bases between. The CDR3 spans 11 residues.

The chain is built from TRBV19 and TRBJ2-3, with 8 bases matching TRBD2. V shed 8 bases and J 5 bases; nucleotides not matched to a gene: 6. Germline V gene data show CDR1 as LNHDA and CDR2 as SQIVND (reference sequence). The length of the CDR3 is 13 residues. CDR3 residues: CASRGGWGDTQYF. CDR3 DNA sequence: TGTGCCAGTCGCGGGGGGTGGGGAGATACGCAGTATTTT.

The V call is TRBV2, the J call TRBJ1-5; D is possibly TRBD1 (5 bases). CDR1 SNHLY and CDR2 FYNNEI come from the germline V gene. The germline V and J ends were trimmed by 3 bases and 6 bases, with 12 bases remaining between them. This CDR3 spans 14 amino acids. CDR3 region: CASSDRVGSQPQHF. CDR3 in DNA: TGTGCCAGCAGTGACAGGGTGGGGAGTCAGCCCCAGCATTTT.

The rearrangement links TRBV19 to TRBJ1-1; 8 nucleotides match TRBD1. The trim removed 6 bases at V and 1 base at J, leaving 4 bases unmatched. Germline V gene data show CDR1 as LNHDA and CDR2 as SQIVND (reference sequence). CDR3 length equals 14 residues. DNA of the CDR3: TGTGCCAGTAGAACACAGGGGGGGAACACTGAAGCTTTCTTT. This gives the protein CASRTQGGNTEAFF. The full variable domain, in which reference TRBV19 and TRBJ1-1 provide the parts outside the CDR3, is DGGITQSPKYLFRKEGQNVTLSCEQNLNHDAMYWYRQDPGQGLRLIYYSQIVNDFQKGDIAEGYSVSREKKESFPLTVTSAQKNPTAFYLCASRTQGGNTEAFFGQGTRLTVV.

This clone was detected ten times or more. The rearrangement joins TRBV25-1 to TRBJ2-5; 10 nucleotides line up with TRBD2. The germline CDR1 and CDR2 sequences are MGHDK and SYGVNS. The V gene end was trimmed by 3 bases and the J gene end by 3 bases; junction bases not matched to a gene: 4. CDR3 size: 15 residues. CDR3 amino acids: CASSDPLAGKETQYF. As DNA, the CDR3 is TGTGCCAGCAGTGACCCACTAGCGGGAAAAGAGACCCAGTACTTC.

The CDR3 coding sequence is TGTGCCAGTAGTAGGGGTGGTATGAACACTGAAGCTTTCTTT. Translated, it gives CASSRGGMNTEAFF. The chain employs TRBV19 and TRBJ1-1; D gene unclear. V lost 4 bases and J lost 0, with 9 bases in between. Germline V gives CDR1 LNHDA, CDR2 SQIVND (reference sequence). This CDR3 contains 14 residues.

The chain carries TRBV9 and TRBJ2-3; a weak D match, TRBD1 (6 bases). CDR1 is SGDLS, CDR2 YYNGEE, per germline. This CDR3 region has 20 residues. Trimming shortened V by 1 base and J by 0 bases, and 24 bases separated the two germline ends. The CDR3, as DNA: TGTGCCAGCAGCGTATCTCTTAAGGGCATGGGACACTCTAGCACAGATACGCAGTATTTT. Amino acids: CASSVSLKGMGHSSTDTQYF.

The gene calls are TRBV29-1 and TRBJ2-6; D not certain. The CDR3 is 14 residues long. V lost 2 bases and J 4 bases, leaving 9 bases between the germline ends. CDR1 is SQVTM, CDR2 ANQGSEA, per germline. The CDR3 region has the DNA TGCAGCGTTGAATGGGGTTCCGGGGCCAACGTCCTGACTTTC. It is translated as CSVEWGSGANVLTF.

As DNA, the CDR3 is TGTGCCAGCAGTTTCAGGGGGCTTGAGCAGTTCTTC. It translates to CASSFRGLEQFF. The chain uses TRBV28 and TRBJ2-1; 8 bases fit TRBD1. Germline CDR1 reads MDHEN; CDR2 reads SYDVKM. This CDR3 comprises 12 residues. After removal of 3 bases from V and 9 bases from J, the junction contained 1 base not matched to a gene. The whole variable domain, remainder taken from reference TRBV28 and TRBJ2-1, is DVKVTQSSRYLVKRTGEKVFLECVQDMDHENMFWYRQDPGLGLRLIYFSYDVKMKEKGDIPEGYSVSREKKERFSLILESASTNQTSMYLCASSFRGLEQFFGPGTRLTVL.

The chain couples TRBV15 to TRBJ1-5, with D possibly TRBD1 on 6 matching bases. Germline V CDR1 and CDR2: LNHNV, YYDKDF (reference sequence). The length of the CDR3 is 15 residues. Trimming pared 3 bases from V and 3 bases from J, leaving 12 bases between. The DNA for the CDR3 is TGTGCCACCAGCAGCGGGGGGCAGGTCAATCAGCCCCAGCATTTT. As protein: CATSSGGQVNQPQHF.

This CDR3 is CASSFVPGLAGGPTYEQYF. The CDR3, as DNA: TGTGCCAGCAGCTTCGTCCCGGGACTAGCGGGGGGACCCACCTACGAGCAGTACTTC. The chain couples TRBV7-3 to TRBJ2-7, with TRBD2 matching over 15 bases. J was trimmed by 2 bases and V by 3 bases; bases with no gene match: 11. The CDR3 contains 19 residues. CDR1 and CDR2 (germline): SGHTA, FQGTGA.

The chain couples TRBV14 to TRBJ1-6, with 7 bases matching TRBD1. Germline V CDR1 and CDR2: SGHDN, FVKESK. Trimming removed 4 bases from V and 7 bases from J; junction bases left unmatched: 10. CDR3 size: 16 residues. The DNA of the CDR3 is TGTGCCAGCAGCCGAAAACCCGGGACAGTCAATTCACCCCTCCACTTT. Its translation is CASSRKPGTVNSPLHF.

About this clone itself: An end of the junction differs from the germline gene, which may be a read error. V and J are TRBV6-5 and TRBJ1-1, with 8 bases aligning to TRBD1. The CDR3 length is 15 residues. The germline V gene has CDR1 MNHEY and CDR2 SVGAGI. DNA for the CDR3: TGTGTCAGCAGGCCCCAGACAGGGGTTTCCACTGAAGCTTTCTTT. Protein product: CVSRPQTGVSTEAFF.

This clone was seen a few times. This chain links TRBV6-2 or TRBV6-3 with TRBJ1-1; perhaps TRBD1 as D (5 bases). The germline V gene encodes CDR1 MNHEY and CDR2 SVGEGT. This CDR3 is 13 amino acids long. The V and J ends lost 2 bases and 5 bases respectively, with 9 bases between them. DNA of the CDR3: TGTGCCAGCAGTTACGGGGGGAGGACTGAAGCTTTCTTT. This translates into CASSYGGRTEAFF.

The gene calls are TRBV9 and TRBJ2-7; TRBD1 matches 10 bases. CDR3 length equals 14 residues. Germline lookup yields CDR1 SGDLS and CDR2 YYNGEE. Germline trimming cut 3 bases from V and 1 base from J; bases unmatched to any gene: 1. CDR3 sequence: CASSGDRGSYEQYF. CDR3 sequence (DNA): TGTGCCAGCAGCGGGGACAGGGGTTCCTACGAGCAGTACTTC.

This chain links TRBV11-2 with TRBJ2-1; D gene ambiguous. Germline V gene sequence: CDR1 SGHAT, CDR2 FQNNGV. The CDR3 totals 13 residues. Trimming took 4 bases from V and 5 from J, leaving 9 bases between them. The CDR3, as DNA: TGTGCCAGCAGCTACTCACCGGACAATGAGCAGTTCTTC. Translating gives CASSYSPDNEQFF.